This T cell receptor (beta chain) derives from a study of T cell changes during pregnancy in multiple sclerosis. This CDR3 spans 14 amino acids. After removal of 6 bases from V and 2 bases from J, the junction contained 7 bases not matched to a gene. Germline CDR1 and CDR2: MNHNS and SASEGT. Some clones are missing from TCRdb's copy, which holds only in-frame ones; the method was immunoSEQ multiplex PCR. The sample records about 46,000 clones, approximately 91% being singletons. This chain joins TRBV6-1 and TRBJ2-7; 7 bases are a match to TRBD1. Sample: CD8+ T cells from peripheral blood mononuclear cells, taken after pregnancy. The TCR was taken from a female donor with multiple sclerosis, enrolled in a pregnancy study. In DNA, the CDR3 is TGTGCCAGCAGATTAAACAGGGGCGCCTACGAGCAGTACTTC. It specifies CASRLNRGAYEQYF.